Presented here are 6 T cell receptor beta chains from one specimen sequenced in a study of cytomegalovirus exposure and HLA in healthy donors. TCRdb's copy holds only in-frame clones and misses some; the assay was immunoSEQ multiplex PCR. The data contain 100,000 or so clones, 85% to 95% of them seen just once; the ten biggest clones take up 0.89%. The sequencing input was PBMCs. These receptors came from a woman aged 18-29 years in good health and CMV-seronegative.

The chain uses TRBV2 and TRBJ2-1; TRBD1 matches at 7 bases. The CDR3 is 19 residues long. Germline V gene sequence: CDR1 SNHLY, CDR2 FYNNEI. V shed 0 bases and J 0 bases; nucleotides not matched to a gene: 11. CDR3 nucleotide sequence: TGTGCCAGCAGTGAAGCGCTTGGAACAGGGGATTTCTCCTACAATGAGCAGTTCTTC. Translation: CASSEALGTGDFSYNEQFF.

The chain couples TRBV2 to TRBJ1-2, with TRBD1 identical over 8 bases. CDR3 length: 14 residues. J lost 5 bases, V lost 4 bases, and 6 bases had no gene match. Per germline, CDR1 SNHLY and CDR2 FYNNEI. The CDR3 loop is CASSGQGAGYGYTF. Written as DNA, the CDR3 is TGTGCCAGCAGTGGGCAGGGGGCTGGATATGGCTACACCTTC.

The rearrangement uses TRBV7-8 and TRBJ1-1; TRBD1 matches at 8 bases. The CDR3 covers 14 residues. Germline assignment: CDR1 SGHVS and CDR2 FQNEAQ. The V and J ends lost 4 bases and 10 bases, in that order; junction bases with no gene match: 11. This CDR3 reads CASSYRDRSGLAFF. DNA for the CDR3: TGTGCCAGCAGCTACCGGGACAGGAGTGGATTAGCTTTCTTT.

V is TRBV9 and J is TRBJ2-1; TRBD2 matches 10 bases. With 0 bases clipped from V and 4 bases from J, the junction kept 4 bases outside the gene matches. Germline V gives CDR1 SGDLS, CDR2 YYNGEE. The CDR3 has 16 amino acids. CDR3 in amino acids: CASSVGAGGPYNEQFF. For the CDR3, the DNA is TGTGCCAGCAGCGTAGGAGCGGGGGGGCCTTACAATGAGCAGTTCTTC.

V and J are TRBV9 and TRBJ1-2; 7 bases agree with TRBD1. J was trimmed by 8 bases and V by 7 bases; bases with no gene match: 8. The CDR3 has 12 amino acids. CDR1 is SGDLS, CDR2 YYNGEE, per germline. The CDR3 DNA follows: TGTGCCAGCGCTGACAGGGTCGACGGCTACACCTTC. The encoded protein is CASADRVDGYTF.

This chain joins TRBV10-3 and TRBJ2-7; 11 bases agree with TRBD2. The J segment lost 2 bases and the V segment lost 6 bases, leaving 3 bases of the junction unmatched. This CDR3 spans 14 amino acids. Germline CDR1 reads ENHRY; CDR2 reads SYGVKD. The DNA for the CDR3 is TGTGCCATCAGGGGGACTAGCGGAACCTACGAGCAGTACTTC. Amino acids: CAIRGTSGTYEQYF.